The next 16 T cell receptor beta chains were all read from a single sample in a study of blood T cell repertoires in COVID-19. Libraries were prepared by immunoSEQ multiplex PCR; TCRdb keeps only in-frame clonotypes and omits some of them. The data contain roughly 380,000 clones, approximately 77% of them singletons. Material: peripheral blood. Receptor source: a human donor with acute or convalescent COVID-19. The donor label of this sample is uncertain.

V is TRBV19 and J is TRBJ1-5; 8 positions match TRBD1. CDR1 LNHDA and CDR2 SQIVND come from the germline V gene (reference sequence). Trimming cost V 3 bases and J 1 base; bases outside gene matches: 5. The CDR3 contains 16 residues. CDR3 coding DNA: TGTGCCAGTAGTATTCATGACAGGGGCAGCAATCAGCCCCAGCATTTT. Translating gives CASSIHDRGSNQPQHF.

J is TRBJ1-2 and V is TRBV28, with unresolved D. Germline-derived CDR1 and CDR2 are MDHEN and SYDVKM. The CDR3 is 12 amino acids. Between the trimmed V and J ends, which lost 5 bases and 6 bases, there was a span of 10 bases. The CDR3 reads CASSLSGNGYTF. The DNA of the CDR3 is TGTGCCAGCAGTCTTTCCGGGAATGGCTACACCTTC.

V usage is TRBV6-5 and J usage is TRBJ2-5; 7 nucleotides agree with TRBD2. The CDR3 length is 14 residues. Germline CDR1 and CDR2: MNHEY and SVGAGI. Unmatched junction bases numbered 4, after V lost 3 bases and J lost 3 bases. CDR3 DNA sequence: TGTGCCAGCAGTTATGACAGCGGGGAAGAGACCCAGTACTTC. As protein: CASSYDSGEETQYF.

CDR3 loop: CAGQGFGNTEAFF. As DNA, the CDR3 is TGTGCCGGTCAGGGGTTTGGGAACACTGAAGCTTTCTTT. V gene TRBV19 combines with J gene TRBJ1-1; D is perhaps TRBD1 (6 bases). V lost 11 bases and J 1 base, leaving 14 bases between the germline ends. This CDR3 is built from 13 residues. The V gene's germline CDR1 is LNHDA and CDR2 SQIVND (reference sequence).

This rearrangement joins TRBV5-5 to TRBJ1-5; the D is unclear. Trimming stripped 0 bases from V and 3 bases from J, with 10 bases between. This CDR3 is 15 amino acids long. Germline loops: CDR1 SGHKS, CDR2 YYEKEE (reference sequence). This CDR3 reads CASSLAGKTNQPQHF. CDR3 DNA: TGTGCCAGCAGCTTGGCCGGGAAGACCAATCAGCCCCAGCATTTT.

This clone was found once. This chain connects TRBV29-1 to TRBJ2-1; D is unclear. The V end lost 3 bases, the J end lost 6 bases, and 9 bases lay between the germline ends. The CDR3 is 12 amino acids. Germline CDR1 reads SQVTM; CDR2 reads ANQGSEA. The CDR3 sequence is CSVEELRNEQFF. The CDR3 bases are TGCAGCGTTGAGGAGCTACGCAATGAGCAGTTCTTC.

The chain combines TRBV25-1 with TRBJ2-1, with 8 bases identical to TRBD1. J was trimmed by 7 bases and V by 7 bases; bases with no gene match: 9. CDR1 is MGHDK and CDR2 is SYGVNS in the germline V gene. This CDR3 comprises 14 residues. The CDR3 bases are TGTGCCAGCACGGTTCCAGGGGGCCTGAATGAGCAGTTCTTC. Amino acid sequence: CASTVPGGLNEQFF. Using reference TRBV25-1 and TRBJ2-1 for the parts outside the CDR3, the full variable domain is EADIYQTPRYLVIGTGKKITLECSQTMGHDKMYWYQQDPGMELHLIHYSYGVNSTEKGDLSSESTVSRIRTEHFPLTLESARPSHTSQYLCASTVPGGLNEQFFGPGTRLTVL.

V gene TRBV28 combines with J gene TRBJ1-2, with D unresolved. This CDR3 region has 12 residues. V shed 6 bases and J shed 4 bases, with 9 bases lying between them. Germline loops: CDR1 MDHEN, CDR2 SYDVKM. CDR3 sequence: CASSSVGYGYTF. The CDR3 nucleotides read TGTGCCAGCAGCTCGGTCGGCTATGGCTACACCTTC.

The V and J genes are TRBV11-2 and TRBJ2-3; tentatively, D is TRBD2 (5 bases). The CDR3 covers 17 residues. V lost 2 bases, J lost 1 base, and 16 bases lay in between. Germline values: CDR1 SGHAT, CDR2 FQNNGV. The CDR3 coding sequence is TGTGCCAGCAGCTTATTAGCTGGAGCGGCCCGCACAGATACGCAGTATTTT. Protein: CASSLLAGAARTDTQYF.

In its sample, this clone was seen once. This chain links TRBV7-8 with TRBJ2-5; either TRBD1 or TRBD2 may fit D (5 bases each). Trimming removed 5 bases from V and 4 bases from J, with 11 bases in between. The CDR3 totals 13 residues. The germline CDR1 and CDR2 sequences are SGHVS and FQNEAQ. Here the CDR3 reads CASSRGPTETQYF. The CDR3 nucleotides are TGTGCCAGCAGCCGGGGCCCAACAGAGACCCAGTACTTC.

This sequence joins TRBV11-2 and TRBJ1-5, with a tentative D call TRBD1 (5 bases). Per germline, CDR1 SGHAT and CDR2 FQNNGV. This CDR3 contains 13 residues. V was clipped by 5 bases and J by 4 bases, with 9 bases between them. CDR3 loop: CASSLTDNQPQHF. In nucleotides, the CDR3 is TGTGCCAGCAGCCTGACAGATAATCAGCCCCAGCATTTT.

The rearrangement joins TRBV13 to TRBJ2-7; TRBD1 matches 7 bases. Germline V gene lookup returns CDR1 PRHDT and CDR2 FYEKMQ (reference sequence). This CDR3 spans 13 amino acids. V shed 4 bases, J shed 3 bases, and the junction held 3 bases outside the gene matches. CDR3 sequence reads: CASSSTGDYEQYF. CDR3 DNA sequence: TGTGCCAGCAGCTCTACAGGGGACTACGAGCAGTACTTC.

This chain connects TRBV13 to TRBJ2-3; 13 nucleotides line up with TRBD2. Germline V gene sequence: CDR1 PRHDT, CDR2 FYEKMQ (reference sequence). This CDR3 contains 16 residues. With V trimmed by 5 bases and J by 2 bases, 4 bases remained unmatched. The CDR3 DNA follows: TGTGCCAGCAGCCAGGGACTAGCGGGGCACACAGATACGCAGTATTTT. Its protein is CASSQGLAGHTDTQYF.

This clone was observed a few times. V gene TRBV19 combines with J gene TRBJ2-1; tentatively, D is TRBD1 (6 bases). V was trimmed by 4 bases and J by 2 bases, leaving 15 bases between them. Germline loops: CDR1 LNHDA, CDR2 SQIVND (reference sequence). The CDR3 extends over 16 amino acids. DNA of the CDR3: TGTGCCAGTAGTAGAGGGAGTCGGACAGCCTACAATGAGCAGTTCTTC. This codes for CASSRGSRTAYNEQFF.

The chain employs TRBV6-6 and TRBJ1-5; TRBD1 aligns across 10 bases. J lost 5 bases, V lost 6 bases, and 7 bases had no gene match. The V gene's germline CDR1 is MNHNY and CDR2 SVGAGI (reference sequence). This CDR3 spans 15 amino acids. Written as DNA, the CDR3 is TGTGCCAGCAGAAACGGACAGGGGGAGTATCAGCCCCAGCATTTT. Protein product: CASRNGQGEYQPQHF.

This chain uses TRBV5-5 with TRBJ1-4, with D possibly TRBD1 on 6 matching bases. This CDR3 comprises 16 residues. V lost 4 bases, J lost 8 bases, and 21 bases lay in between. Germline V gene lookup returns CDR1 SGHKS and CDR2 YYEKEE (reference sequence). CDR3 region: CASSAVQGRVKEKLFF. The DNA for the CDR3 is TGTGCCAGCAGCGCGGTACAGGGAAGGGTCAAGGAAAAACTGTTTTTT.